These 23 T cell receptor beta chains were sequenced from one sample in a study of blood T cell repertoires in COVID-19. Assay used: immunoSEQ multiplex PCR; TCRdb lists only in-frame clones, some missing. The sample consists of about 160,000 clones, 90% of them appearing once. The sample taken for sequencing was peripheral blood. These receptors came from a man in his 60s with active or convalescent COVID-19.

This sequence joins TRBV7-2 and TRBJ2-3; perhaps TRBD2 as D (6 bases). The CDR3 covers 14 residues. V lost 5 bases and J lost 4, with 13 bases in between. Germline CDR1 and CDR2: SGHTA and FQGNSA. The chain's CDR3 is CASSLARRADTQYF. The DNA of the CDR3 is TGTGCCAGCAGCCTGGCGAGGAGGGCAGATACGCAGTATTTT.

The chain combines TRBV11-3 with TRBJ2-1; 9 bases are shared with TRBD2. The CDR3 runs to 14 residues. Trimming cost V 2 bases and J 5 bases; bases outside gene matches: 1. Germline-derived CDR1 and CDR2 are SGHNT and YENEEA. The CDR3 coding sequence is TGTGCCAGCAGCTTACTAGCGGGGAACAATGAGCAGTTCTTC. Encoded protein: CASSLLAGNNEQFF.

The chain recombines TRBV7-9 with TRBJ2-7; 11 bases line up with TRBD2. The CDR3 runs to 16 residues. V lost 5 bases, J lost 1 base, and 7 bases stayed unmatched. Germline V gives CDR1 SEHNR, CDR2 FQNEAQ (reference sequence). CDR3 residues: CASSRKGLAVSYEQYF. CDR3 coding DNA: TGTGCCAGCAGCCGAAAGGGACTAGCGGTTTCCTACGAGCAGTACTTC.

The V call is TRBV5-1, the J call TRBJ1-1, with 7 bases that match TRBD1. V trimming: 2 bases; J trimming: 1 base; junction bases outside the gene matches: 2. The CDR3 totals 14 residues. From germline, CDR1 is SGHRS and CDR2 YFSETQ. The CDR3 DNA sequence: TGCGCCAGCAGCTTTGGACAGGCGAACACTGAAGCTTTCTTT. This sequence encodes CASSFGQANTEAFF. The full variable domain, completed using reference TRBV5-1 and TRBJ1-1, is KAGVTQTPRYLIKTRGQQVTLSCSPISGHRSVSWYQQTPGQGLQFLFEYFSETQRNKGNFPGRFSGRQFSNSRSEMNVSTLELGDSALYLCASSFGQANTEAFFGQGTRLTVV.

The V gene is TRBV18, the J gene TRBJ1-1; D uncertain. V lost 2 bases and J lost 3, with 7 bases in between. CDR1 and CDR2 (germline): KGHSH, LQKENI. There are 13 residues in the CDR3. This CDR3 reads CASSPGEDTEAFF. The CDR3 coding sequence is TGTGCCAGCTCACCAGGGGAGGACACTGAAGCTTTCTTT.

The rearrangement uses TRBV5-5 and TRBJ2-2, with a tentative D call TRBD2 (6 bases). This CDR3 has 15 amino acids. The V gene lost 2 bases and the J gene lost 5 bases, with 13 bases spanning the gap. Looked up from germline, CDR1 is SGHKS and CDR2 is YYEKEE (reference sequence). In DNA, the CDR3 is TGTGCCAGCAGCTTTGGAGGGCCGGGTACCGGGGAGCTGTTTTTT. Translation gives CASSFGGPGTGELFF.

J is TRBJ1-3 and V is TRBV11-2; 8 positions agree with TRBD1. Unmatched junction bases numbered 13, after V lost 3 bases and J lost 0 bases. This CDR3 region has 19 residues. CDR1 is SGHAT and CDR2 is FQNNGV in the germline V gene. In DNA, the CDR3 is TGTGCCAGCAGCTTCGACAGGGGAATAGGGGGTGGCTCTGGAAACACCATATATTTT. Amino acid sequence: CASSFDRGIGGGSGNTIYF.

This clone was detected only once. A junction end diverges from the germline sequence, so it may reflect a read error. This chain connects TRBV10-2 to TRBJ2-7; possibly TRBD2 for D (6 bases). This CDR3 comprises 17 residues. Looked up from germline, CDR1 is WSHSY and CDR2 is SAAADI. In DNA, the CDR3 is TGCGCCAGTAGTGGTCAGGGTCGTGGAGGGGTCTACTACGAGCAGTACTTC. It encodes CASSGQGRGGVYYEQYF.

The chain couples TRBV6-5 to TRBJ2-7; D remains unclear. This CDR3 contains 13 residues. CDR1 MNHEY and CDR2 SVGAGI come from the germline V gene. V dropped 0 bases and J dropped 3 bases, with 6 bases sitting between them. CDR3 amino acids: CASSYSNSYEQYF. CDR3 nucleotides: TGTGCCAGCAGTTACTCGAACAGCTACGAGCAGTACTTC.

The chain is built from TRBV6-4 and TRBJ1-5; 7 nucleotides agree with TRBD1. Trimming cost V 3 bases and J 4 bases; bases outside gene matches: 0. Germline CDR1 reads MRHNA; CDR2 reads SNTAGT. CDR3 length equals 13 residues. The CDR3 here is CASSEQGNQPQHF. In DNA form, the CDR3 reads TGTGCCAGCAGTGAACAGGGGAATCAGCCCCAGCATTTT.

This chain links TRBV7-9 with TRBJ1-1; D remains unclear. V lost 3 bases and J 7 bases, leaving 9 bases between the germline ends. Per germline, CDR1 SEHNR and CDR2 FQNEAQ (reference sequence). This CDR3 contains 12 residues. The CDR3 spells CASSFRPGEAFF. In DNA, the CDR3 is TGTGCCAGCAGCTTTCGGCCAGGTGAAGCTTTCTTT.

The CDR3 reads CASSLGETGGSQPQHF. The CDR3 nucleotides read TGTGCCAGCAGCTTGGGCGAGACAGGGGGGAGTCAGCCCCAGCATTTT. V and J are TRBV5-6 and TRBJ1-5; 9 bases map to TRBD1. V lost 0 bases and J lost 6; bases outside the gene matches: 7. This CDR3 spans 16 amino acids. CDR1 and CDR2 (germline): SGHDT, YYEEEE.

The V and J genes are TRBV7-9 and TRBJ1-4, with 9 bases that match TRBD1. CDR1 and CDR2 from the germline V gene are SEHNR and FQNEAQ (reference sequence). Unmatched junction bases numbered 9, after V lost 3 bases and J lost 7 bases. This CDR3 region has 16 residues. The CDR3 sequence: CASSFARGQGGEKLFF. As DNA, the CDR3 is TGTGCCAGCAGCTTTGCAAGGGGACAGGGTGGTGAAAAACTGTTTTTT.

The chain combines TRBV10-1 with TRBJ1-1, with D maybe TRBD1 (6 bases). CDR1 WNHNN and CDR2 SYGVQD come from the germline V gene (reference sequence). Trimming pared 2 bases from V and 3 bases from J, leaving 7 bases between. The CDR3 covers 13 residues. The CDR3 loop reads CASSEQGYTEAFF. CDR3 DNA: TGCGCCAGCAGTGAGCAGGGGTACACTGAAGCTTTCTTT.

The rearrangement joins TRBV6-5 to TRBJ2-7; D may be TRBD1 (6 bases). Trimming removed 3 bases at V and 0 bases at J, with 15 bases between. The CDR3 extends over 16 amino acids. Germline V lookup: CDR1 MNHEY, CDR2 SVGAGI. In DNA form, the CDR3 reads TGTGCCAGCAGTTATCAAAGGGACAAGTACTCCTACGAGCAGTACTTC. This translates into CASSYQRDKYSYEQYF.

As DNA, the CDR3 is TGTGCCAGTAGTATAGATCGGGGGACAGGGGGATATAATTCACCCCTCCACTTT. Protein: CASSIDRGTGGYNSPLHF. The chain combines TRBV19 with TRBJ1-6; 11 bases align to TRBD1. Germline V lookup: CDR1 LNHDA, CDR2 SQIVND (reference sequence). Unmatched junction bases numbered 5, after V lost 0 bases and J lost 4 bases. This CDR3 spans 18 amino acids.

This chain connects TRBV5-6 to TRBJ1-2; maybe TRBD1 (5 bases). Germline values: CDR1 SGHDT, CDR2 YYEEEE. The CDR3 totals 16 residues. V shed 0 bases and J shed 4 bases, with 16 bases lying between them. CDR3 protein: CASSLAIGTGVYGYTF. The DNA of the CDR3 is TGTGCCAGCAGCTTGGCCATAGGTACAGGTGTCTATGGCTACACCTTC.

The chain recombines TRBV21-1 with TRBJ2-1; TRBD2 was called by the table and not checked on the DNA. TRBV21-1 is tagged as a pseudogene. CDR3 length equals 18 residues. The CDR3 coding sequence is TGTGCCAGCAGCCAACTTACTTCTAGCGGGAGGGCCTACAATGAGCAGTTCTTC. Protein sequence: CASSQLTSSGRAYNEQFF.

CDR3 amino acids: CASSELRGNYGYTF. CDR3 DNA: TGTGCCAGCAGTGAACTGAGAGGGAACTATGGCTACACCTTC. The chain combines TRBV2 with TRBJ1-2; D remains ambiguous. Germline CDR1 is SNHLY and CDR2 is FYNNEI. The CDR3 loop spans 14 amino acids. Between the trimmed V and J ends, which lost 2 bases and 2 bases, there was a span of 9 bases.

V is TRBV7-9 and J is TRBJ2-3; 10 nucleotides line up with TRBD2. The CDR3 has 15 residues. Germline CDR1 and CDR2: SEHNR and FQNEAQ (reference sequence). V was pared by 5 bases and J by 4 bases, with 6 bases of the junction left unmatched. The CDR3 DNA sequence: TGTGCCAGCAGCCCGTTAAGCGGGAGGGCAGATACGCAGTATTTT. Its translation is CASSPLSGRADTQYF.

This chain links TRBV11-2 with TRBJ1-2; 7 bases agree with TRBD1. CDR3 size: 17 residues. V was pared by 1 base and J by 5 bases, with 13 bases of the junction left unmatched. Germline V CDR1 and CDR2: SGHAT, FQNNGV. In nucleotides, the CDR3 is TGTGCCAGCAGCTTAGTTGTTCTTCAGGGGGTTCGGTATGGCTACACCTTC. It encodes CASSLVVLQGVRYGYTF.

This rearrangement joins TRBV2 to TRBJ2-7, with 13 bases lining up with TRBD2. J gave up 5 bases and V 6 bases, and 7 bases lay outside the gene matches. Germline V gene sequence: CDR1 SNHLY, CDR2 FYNNEI. This CDR3 has 15 amino acids. The CDR3 reads CASSLTSGGYDEQYF. CDR3 DNA: TGTGCCAGCAGCCTGACTAGCGGGGGGTACGACGAGCAGTACTTC.

The J gene is TRBJ2-5, the V gene TRBV7-2, with 15 bases aligning to TRBD2. Germline V gene data show CDR1 as SGHTA and CDR2 as FQGNSA. The J segment lost 5 bases and the V segment lost 7 bases, leaving 5 bases of the junction unmatched. The CDR3 contains 15 residues. The CDR3 DNA reads TGTGCCAGCACCTCGGGACTAGCGGGAGGTGAGACCCAGTACTTC. Amino acids: CASTSGLAGGETQYF.